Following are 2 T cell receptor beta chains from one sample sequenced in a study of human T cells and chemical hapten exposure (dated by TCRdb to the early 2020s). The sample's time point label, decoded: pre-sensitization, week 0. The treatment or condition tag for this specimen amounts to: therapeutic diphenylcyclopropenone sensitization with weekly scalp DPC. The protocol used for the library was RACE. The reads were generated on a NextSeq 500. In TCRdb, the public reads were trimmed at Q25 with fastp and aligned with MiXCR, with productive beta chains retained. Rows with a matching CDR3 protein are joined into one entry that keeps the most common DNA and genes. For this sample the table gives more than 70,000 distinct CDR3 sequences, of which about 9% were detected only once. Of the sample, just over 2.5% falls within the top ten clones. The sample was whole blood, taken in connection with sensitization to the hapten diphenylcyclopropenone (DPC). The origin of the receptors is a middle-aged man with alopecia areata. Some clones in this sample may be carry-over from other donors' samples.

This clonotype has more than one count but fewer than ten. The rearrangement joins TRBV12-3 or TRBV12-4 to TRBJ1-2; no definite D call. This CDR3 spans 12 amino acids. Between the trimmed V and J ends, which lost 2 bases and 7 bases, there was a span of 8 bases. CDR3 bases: TGTGCCAGCAGTTTAAGTTTTTTTGGCTACACCTTC. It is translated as CASSLSFFGYTF.

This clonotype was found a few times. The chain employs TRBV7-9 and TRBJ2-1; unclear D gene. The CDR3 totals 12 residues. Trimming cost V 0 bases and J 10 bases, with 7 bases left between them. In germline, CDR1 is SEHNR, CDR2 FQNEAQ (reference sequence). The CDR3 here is CASSLALEEQFF. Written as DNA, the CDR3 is TGTGCCAGCAGCTTAGCTTTGGAAGAGCAGTTCTTC.